This T cell receptor (beta chain) was identified in a study of shared clonotypes between healthy human individuals. Several immunoSEQ plates received, in even portions, the genomic DNA of each subset. Sequenced by immunoSEQ multiplex PCR; TCRdb stores in-frame clones only, minus some. The data contain about a million clones, 60% to 80% of them singletons. The junction had 10 bases not matched to a gene; V was cut back by 3 bases and J by 7 bases. The CDR3 is made up of 15 amino acids. Germline assignment: CDR1 SEHNR and CDR2 FQNEAQ (reference sequence). This receptor was identified in a man between 18 and 29 years old in good health. The V call is TRBV7-9, the J call TRBJ2-7; the match to TRBD2 covers 9 bases. The sequenced sample consisted of memory CD4+ T cells sorted from blood. The subset here: CD45RA-negative fraction. The CDR3 coding sequence is TGTGCCAGCAGCTTCTACCTAGAACTAGCGGGTGAGCAGTACTTC. Its protein product is CASSFYLELAGEQYF.